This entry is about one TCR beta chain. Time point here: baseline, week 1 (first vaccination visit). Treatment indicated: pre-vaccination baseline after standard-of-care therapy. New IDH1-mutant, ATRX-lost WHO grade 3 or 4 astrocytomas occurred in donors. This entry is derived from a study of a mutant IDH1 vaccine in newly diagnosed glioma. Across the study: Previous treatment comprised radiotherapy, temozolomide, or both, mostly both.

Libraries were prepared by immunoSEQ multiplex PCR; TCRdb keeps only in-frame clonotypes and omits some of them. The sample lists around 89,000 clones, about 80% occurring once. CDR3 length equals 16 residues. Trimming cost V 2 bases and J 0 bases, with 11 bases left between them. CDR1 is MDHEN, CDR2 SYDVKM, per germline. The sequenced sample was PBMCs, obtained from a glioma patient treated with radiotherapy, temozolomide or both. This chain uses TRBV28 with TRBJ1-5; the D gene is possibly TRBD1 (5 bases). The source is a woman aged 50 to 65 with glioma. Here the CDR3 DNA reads TGTGCCAGCAGTTTAGTCGCGCAGGGTAGCAATCAGCCCCAGCATTTT. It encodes CASSLVAQGSNQPQHF.